This is a list of T cell receptor beta chains from one sample in a study of T-cell reconstitution after alpha-beta-depleted transplantation in children. TCRdb processed the PCR reads anew with MiXCR; each CDR3 protein has one entry. The sample records approximately 350,000 distinct CDR3 sequences, 15% to 20% being singletons. This specimen consisted of PBMCs, mostly from graft donor cells, obtained 360 days after TCRalphabeta/CD19-depleted stem cell transplant. The receptors were gathered from a male patient under 10 years old who had a stem cell transplant for acute lymphoblastic leukemia, so the T cells may come from the graft donor. The CDR3 runs from the conserved cysteine through the conserved F or W. Each record gives: J gene, clone size, V gene, D gene, CDR3 DNA, CDR3 protein. The D gene is left open where the match is weak. Size tells how often a clone was seen (once, few, many) or the class of an expanded clone, and some rows leave it out.

TRBJ2-3	many	TRBV2	NA	TGTGCCAGCAGTGATATGGATATTAATACGCAGTATTTT	CASSDMDINTQYF
TRBJ2-2	many	TRBV11-2	NA	TGTGCCAGCAGCTTAGGTCACACCGGGGAGCTGTTTTTT	CASSLGHTGELFF
TRBJ2-7	many	TRBV12-3/TRBV12-4	TRBD1	TGTGCCAGCAGTTGGACAGGGAGCTCCTACGAGCAGTACTTC	CASSWTGSSYEQYF
TRBJ2-5	few	TRBV4-3	NA	TGCGCCAGCAGCCAAGAAGGGCAGAGGGGGACCCAGTACTTC	CASSQEGQRGTQYF
TRBJ2-3	NA	TRBV4-3	TRBD2	TGCGCCAGCAGCCAAGGCACGGGGAGGGGCACAGATACGCAGTATTTT	CASSQGTGRGTDTQYF
TRBJ1-1	NA	TRBV7-2	TRBD1	TGTGCCAGCAGCTTTATCCGACAGGGATCCGCTTTCTTT	CASSFIRQGSAFF
TRBJ2-3	NA	TRBV27	NA	TGTGCCAGCAGTTCGGAGTTGGGGGGAGTTGTCAGAGATACGCAGTATTTT	CASSSELGGVVRDTQYF
TRBJ2-1	NA	TRBV4-1	TRBD2	TGCGCCAGCAGCCAGGGCACCGGGACTAGCCTTTACAATGAGCAGTTCTTC	CASSQGTGTSLYNEQFF
TRBJ1-4	few	TRBV5-1	NA	TGCGCCAGCAGCTTACAGGTTAATGAAAAACTGTTTTTT	CASSLQVNEKLFF
TRBJ2-3	few	TRBV30	NA	TGTGCCTGGAGTGGGTCGGGGGCAGATACGCAGTATTTT	CAWSGSGADTQYF
TRBJ1-5	few	TRBV6-1	NA	TGTGCCAGCACTCTCGATGAGGGTCAGCCCCAGCATTTT	CASTLDEGQPQHF
TRBJ2-7	NA	TRBV28	NA	TGTGCCAGCAGTTTGGGCAGCCTCTACGAGCAGTACTTC	CASSLGSLYEQYF
TRBJ2-5	few	TRBV7-7	TRBD2	TGTGCTAGCAGCTTTCGGACTAGCCCTAACCAAGAGACCCAGTACTTC	CASSFRTSPNQETQYF
TRBJ2-2	few	TRBV7-9	TRBD2	TGTGCCAGCAAGGGGTGGACTAGTGCTGCCGGGGAGCTGTTTTTT	CASKGWTSAAGELFF
TRBJ2-7	few	TRBV28	TRBD1	TGTGCCAGCAGTCCCTATTCCGGGACAGGCGTGTGGCAGTACTTC	CASSPYSGTGVWQYF
TRBJ2-7	NA	TRBV20-1	NA	TGCAGTGCACCTTCGACAGGGAGGATCCACGAGCAGTACTTC	CSAPSTGRIHEQYF
TRBJ2-4	NA	TRBV28	NA	TGTGCCAGCAGCCCCTCCGAAGGACACCGGTTCAGCATTCAGTACTTC	CASSPSEGHRFSIQYF
TRBJ2-1	NA	TRBV12-3/TRBV12-4	TRBD2	TGTGCCAGCAGTGTACGGTCGGGACTAGCGGAGTACAATGAGCAGTTCTTC	CASSVRSGLAEYNEQFF
TRBJ1-5	NA	TRBV12-3/TRBV12-4	NA	TGTGCCAGCAGTTTTAGACAGTCCAATCAGCCCCAGCATTTT	CASSFRQSNQPQHF
TRBJ2-5	NA	TRBV6-2/TRBV6-3	TRBD1	TGTGCCAGCAGTTCTCAGCCCCGGACAGGGTTGGAGACCCAGTACTTC	CASSSQPRTGLETQYF
TRBJ2-1	few	TRBV9	NA	TGTGCCAGCAGCGTAGTTGAAAAGGGCTCCTACAATGAGCAGTTCTTC	CASSVVEKGSYNEQFF
TRBJ1-2	few	TRBV6-6	NA	TGTGCCAGCGGCGAGAGCCTCTATGGCTACACCTTC	CASGESLYGYTF
TRBJ2-7	few	TRBV20-1	TRBD2	TGCAGTGCTTCCGCGGGGGTGCTAGCGGGAGGGCCGGGTGAGCAGTACTTC	CSASAGVLAGGPGEQYF
TRBJ1-5	NA	TRBV6-5	NA	TGTGCCAGCAGTTACCCGGCGGTGGATTGGGGCCAGCCCCAGCATTTT	CASSYPAVDWGQPQHF
TRBJ2-6	NA	TRBV10-3	NA	TGTGCCGTCCAGAGCTCTGGGGCCAACGTCCTGACTTTC	CAVQSSGANVLTF
TRBJ2-7	NA	TRBV5-1	TRBD1	TGCGCCAGCAGCTTCACACAGCGCGGGGACAGGTCTTCCTACGAGCAGTACTTC	CASSFTQRGDRSSYEQYF
TRBJ2-2	NA	TRBV9	TRBD2	TGTGCCAGCAGCGTAGCGGGAGGACCCGGGGAGCTGTTTTTT	CASSVAGGPGELFF
TRBJ1-1	NA	TRBV28	NA	TGTGCCAGCAGTTTGTGGCTGGGGAGGGACACTGAAGCTTTCTTT	CASSLWLGRDTEAFF
TRBJ2-2	few	TRBV12-3/TRBV12-4	NA	TGTGCCAGCAGTTGGGGTCCTCCTCCGAACACCGGGGAGCTGTTTTTT	CASSWGPPPNTGELFF
TRBJ2-2	few	TRBV28	NA	TGTGCCAGCAGACACACAGGGACCGGGGAGCTGTTTTTT	CASRHTGTGELFF
TRBJ2-1	NA	TRBV7-8	TRBD2	TGTGCCAGCAGCCCGCCGGGACTAGGTTTCAATGAGCAGTTCTTC	CASSPPGLGFNEQFF
TRBJ2-1	few	TRBV4-2	TRBD2	TGTGCCAGCAGCCAAAATCGTGGACTAGCGGAGTACAATGAGCAGTTCTTC	CASSQNRGLAEYNEQFF
TRBJ2-1	many	TRBV29-1	TRBD2	TGCAGCGTGACCATTAGCGGGAGGGTGTACAATGAGCAGTTCTTC	CSVTISGRVYNEQFF